These T cell receptor beta chains were read from a single sample in a study of spatial heterogeneity in lung cancer. Using its own MiXCR run on the 5' RACE reads, TCRdb lists one record per CDR3 protein. Among around 120,000 distinct CDR3 sequences listed, over 9% were seen once. The sequenced sample was PBMCs, obtained at follow-up. The receptor set was obtained from a male donor with early-stage non-small cell lung cancer. CDR3s include the opening cysteine and the closing phenylalanine or tryptophan. Each record gives: CDR3 protein, CDR3 DNA, D gene, clone size, V gene, J gene. The D gene is left open where the match is weak. The size field is filled for only some rows; it gives once, few, many or a size class.

CDR3aa: CASSAEAYNSPLHF
CDR3nt: TGTGCCAGCAGTGCGGAGGCTTATAATTCACCCCTCCACTTT
d_gene: -
abundance: few
v_gene: TRBV2
j_gene: TRBJ1-6

CDR3aa: CASSSPGTGNEQYF
CDR3nt: TGTGCCAGCAGCTCCCCCGGGACAGGGAACGAGCAGTACTTC
d_gene: TRBD1
abundance: -
v_gene: TRBV7-6
j_gene: TRBJ2-7

CDR3aa: CASRSGQGSSPLHF
CDR3nt: TGTGCCAGCAGATCGGGACAGGGGTCTTCACCCCTCCACTTT
d_gene: TRBD1
abundance: -
v_gene: TRBV7-2
j_gene: TRBJ1-6

CDR3aa: CASSPSVRVDDQPQHF
CDR3nt: TGTGCCAGCTCACCCTCAGTCCGGGTCGACGATCAGCCCCAGCATTTT
d_gene: -
abundance: many
v_gene: TRBV18
j_gene: TRBJ1-5

CDR3aa: CSAGRTGASQPQHF
CDR3nt: TGCAGTGCTGGGCGGACAGGGGCTAGTCAGCCCCAGCATTTT
d_gene: TRBD1
abundance: -
v_gene: TRBV20-1
j_gene: TRBJ1-5

CDR3aa: CSTRTGVEYEQYF
CDR3nt: TGCAGCACTAGGACAGGGGTAGAGTACGAGCAGTACTTC
d_gene: TRBD1
abundance: many
v_gene: TRBV29-1
j_gene: TRBJ2-7

CDR3aa: CASSSTGTGGLETQYF
CDR3nt: TGTGCCAGCAGCTCTACCGGGACAGGGGGCTTAGAGACCCAGTACTTC
d_gene: TRBD1
abundance: few
v_gene: TRBV7-3
j_gene: TRBJ2-5

CDR3aa: CASSLAREGLGEQYF
CDR3nt: TGTGCCAGCAGCTTAGCGAGGGAAGGACTCGGCGAGCAGTACTTC
d_gene: -
abundance: -
v_gene: TRBV7-6
j_gene: TRBJ2-7

CDR3aa: CASSKTAGYEQYF
CDR3nt: TGTGCCAGCAGTAAAACAGCAGGATACGAGCAGTACTTC
d_gene: -
abundance: -
v_gene: TRBV11-2
j_gene: TRBJ2-7

CDR3aa: CASSRSPLRADSNQPQHF
CDR3nt: TGTGCCAGCAGCCGAAGCCCCCTCAGGGCTGATAGCAATCAGCCCCAGCATTTT
d_gene: -
abundance: many
v_gene: TRBV6-5
j_gene: TRBJ1-5

CDR3aa: CASSLEGLAGQETQYF
CDR3nt: TGTGCCAGCAGTTTAGAGGGACTAGCGGGACAAGAGACCCAGTACTTC
d_gene: TRBD2
abundance: -
v_gene: TRBV12-3/TRBV12-4
j_gene: TRBJ2-5

CDR3aa: CASSKRDRARSLDGYTF
CDR3nt: TGTGCCAGCAGCAAGAGGGACAGGGCGAGATCCTTGGATGGCTACACCTTC
d_gene: -
abundance: -
v_gene: TRBV21-1
j_gene: TRBJ1-2

CDR3aa: CAWSVRSGPQPQHF
CDR3nt: TGTGCCTGGAGTGTACGATCAGGGCCCCAGCCCCAGCATTTT
d_gene: -
abundance: few
v_gene: TRBV30
j_gene: TRBJ1-5

CDR3aa: CASRPTSETQYF
CDR3nt: TGTGCCAGCAGACCGACAAGTGAGACCCAGTACTTC
d_gene: -
abundance: few
v_gene: TRBV6-2/TRBV6-3
j_gene: TRBJ2-5

CDR3aa: CASSLGSTTGSTEAFF
CDR3nt: TGTGCTAGCAGCTTAGGGTCGACGACAGGCTCCACTGAAGCTTTCTTT
d_gene: -
abundance: few
v_gene: TRBV7-7
j_gene: TRBJ1-1

CDR3aa: CASSTGARTGELFF
CDR3nt: TGTGCCAGCAGTACGGGGGCCCGTACCGGGGAGCTGTTTTTT
d_gene: -
abundance: many
v_gene: TRBV6-5
j_gene: TRBJ2-2

CDR3aa: CATSRGLEKYQETQYF
CDR3nt: TGTGCCACCAGCAGAGGACTGGAAAAGTACCAAGAGACCCAGTACTTC
d_gene: -
abundance: few
v_gene: TRBV15
j_gene: TRBJ2-5

CDR3aa: CASKVSGRSNYGYTF
CDR3nt: TGTGCCAGCAAGGTGTCAGGGAGGTCTAACTATGGCTACACCTTC
d_gene: -
abundance: few
v_gene: TRBV2
j_gene: TRBJ1-2

CDR3aa: CASSFDKPSRDYEQYF
CDR3nt: TGTGCCAGCAGTTTTGACAAGCCGTCCCGGGACTACGAGCAGTACTTC
d_gene: -
abundance: few
v_gene: TRBV27
j_gene: TRBJ2-7

CDR3aa: CSASPDYNSPLHF
CDR3nt: TGCAGTGCTAGCCCGGATTATAATTCACCCCTCCACTTT
d_gene: -
abundance: -
v_gene: TRBV20-1
j_gene: TRBJ1-6

CDR3aa: CASSLGLEHEQFF
CDR3nt: TGCGCCAGCAGCTTGGGACTAGAGCATGAGCAGTTCTTC
d_gene: -
abundance: -
v_gene: TRBV5-1
j_gene: TRBJ2-1

CDR3aa: CASSSSEGQFYNEQFF
CDR3nt: TGCGCCAGCAGCTCGAGCGAGGGACAGTTCTACAATGAGCAGTTCTTC
d_gene: TRBD1
abundance: few
v_gene: TRBV5-1
j_gene: TRBJ2-1

CDR3aa: CSARRTANSNQPQHF
CDR3nt: TGCAGTGCTAGACGGACCGCGAATAGCAATCAGCCCCAGCATTTT
d_gene: -
abundance: -
v_gene: TRBV20-1
j_gene: TRBJ1-5

CDR3aa: CASSSTGQIRGEQYF
CDR3nt: TGTGCCAGCAGCTCCACGGGACAGATTAGGGGCGAGCAGTACTTC
d_gene: TRBD1
abundance: -
v_gene: TRBV7-8
j_gene: TRBJ2-7

CDR3aa: CASSRREGGGTIYF
CDR3nt: TGTGCCAGCAGTCGACGGGAGGGCGGGGGCACCATATATTTT
d_gene: -
abundance: few
v_gene: TRBV6-5
j_gene: TRBJ1-3

CDR3aa: CASSTGPQQYF
CDR3nt: TGTGCCAGCAGTACAGGTCCTCAGCAGTACTTC
d_gene: -
abundance: few
v_gene: TRBV28
j_gene: TRBJ2-7

CDR3aa: CAISGSDAEAFF
CDR3nt: TGTGCCATCAGTGGTTCGGACGCTGAAGCTTTCTTT
d_gene: -
abundance: many
v_gene: TRBV10-3
j_gene: TRBJ1-1